The 21 T cell receptor beta chains reported below all come from one sample, sequenced in a study of Graves' ophthalmopathy and Graves' hyperthyroidism. Amplification targeted the TCR beta CDR3 regions, with RNA transcripts as the source material. The library came from an HTBI-primed first-round RT-PCR and a second-round multiplex PCR. TCRdb reanalysed the multiplex PCR reads using MiXCR and keeps one entry per CDR3 protein. The sample lists about 400,000 distinct CDR3 sequences, 15% occurring once. Specimen: peripheral blood. The receptors were sampled from a woman aged 18-29 years with stable Graves' hyperthyroidism.

This chain links TRBV5-1 with TRBJ1-1, with D possibly TRBD1 on 6 matching bases. The germline V and J ends were trimmed by 0 bases and 8 bases, with 14 bases remaining between them. CDR1 SGHRS and CDR2 YFSETQ come from the germline V gene. The CDR3 is 14 residues long. In DNA, the CDR3 is TGCGCCAGCAGCTTGGACGTTGGGGGGCCCGAAGCTTTCTTT. Translating gives CASSLDVGGPEAFF.

This clonotype was found a few times. The junction shows a germline mismatch at one end, possibly a read error. The rearrangement uses TRBV6-1 and TRBJ2-4, with D perhaps TRBD1 (6 bases). This CDR3 is 14 amino acids long. Germline CDR1 and CDR2: MNHNS and SASEGT. The CDR3: CASRPGTPKNIKYF. The DNA for the CDR3 is TGTGCCAGCAGACCCGGGACACCAAAAAACATTAAGTACTTC.

This rearrangement joins TRBV28 to TRBJ2-2, with TRBD1 matching 9 bases. The CDR3 length is 18 residues. V trimming: 10 bases; J trimming: 3 bases; junction bases outside the gene matches: 18. Germline loops: CDR1 MDHEN, CDR2 SYDVKM. The CDR3 here is CANPPSQGAYLDTGELFF. The DNA of the CDR3 is TGTGCCAATCCCCCGTCACAGGGGGCGTATTTGGACACCGGGGAGCTGTTTTTT. Combining the CDR3 with reference TRBV28 and TRBJ2-2 gives the whole variable domain DVKVTQSSRYLVKRTGEKVFLECVQDMDHENMFWYRQDPGLGLRLIYFSYDVKMKEKGDIPEGYSVSREKKERFSLILESASTNQTSMYLCANPPSQGAYLDTGELFFGEGSRLTVL.

The genes are TRBV2 and TRBJ2-5; no reliable D call. Germline V gene data show CDR1 as SNHLY and CDR2 as FYNNEI. There are 17 residues in the CDR3. Trimming left V 1 base short and J 4 bases short, with 19 bases between. For the CDR3, the DNA is TGTGCCAGCAGTGAAGTGGCCCGGCAAGCGTTCCGAGAGACCCAGTACTTC. It encodes CASSEVARQAFRETQYF.

This clonotype was seen ten or more times. V and J are TRBV29-1 and TRBJ1-6, with a tentative D call TRBD1 (6 bases). The CDR3 is 12 amino acids. Germline V gene sequence: CDR1 SQVTM, CDR2 ANQGSEA. The germline V and J ends were trimmed by 4 bases and 14 bases, with 15 bases remaining between them. The CDR3 nucleotides read TGCAGCGTTGGAGTAGGGGGAAGCTCCCTCCACTTT. It is translated as CSVGVGGSSLHF.

Worth noting for this clonotype: This may come from a read error, since a much larger clone is one base off. The chain joins TRBV18 to TRBJ1-1, with D tentatively TRBD1 (6 bases). Germline lookup yields CDR1 KGHSH and CDR2 LQKENI. Trimming took 2 bases from V and 1 from J, leaving 14 bases between them. There are 16 residues in the CDR3. The CDR3 protein is CASSPSVAGANTEAFF. CDR3 bases: TGTGCCAGCTCACCATCGGTGGCAGGGGCGAACACTGAAGCTTTCTTT. Together with reference TRBV18 and TRBJ1-1, the CDR3 gives the full variable domain: NAGVMQNPRHLVRRRGQEARLRCSPMKGHSHVYWYRQLPEEGLKFMVYLQKENIIDESGMPKERFSAEFPKEGPSILRIQQVVRGDSAAYFCASSPSVAGANTEAFFGQGTRLTVV.

The rearrangement joins TRBV9 to TRBJ2-5, with D uncertain. The CDR3 contains 15 residues. Germline values: CDR1 SGDLS, CDR2 YYNGEE. The V and J ends lost 0 bases and 0 bases respectively, with 9 bases between them. The CDR3 region has the DNA TGTGCCAGCAGCGTAGGGGTCCGAGACCAAGAGACCCAGTACTTC. It encodes CASSVGVRDQETQYF.

This clonotype was observed at least ten times. The J gene is TRBJ2-2, the V gene TRBV12-3 or TRBV12-4; 10 bases match TRBD2. Trimming cost V 6 bases and J 3 bases; bases outside gene matches: 7. The CDR3 totals 16 residues. The CDR3 spells CASRLQRGGHTGELFF. The CDR3 region has the DNA TGTGCCAGCAGGCTTCAGCGGGGGGGCCACACCGGGGAGCTGTTTTTT.

Many counts were recorded for this clonotype. The J gene is TRBJ1-2, the V gene TRBV3-1; D uncertain. CDR1 and CDR2 from the germline V gene are LGHDT and YNNKEL (reference sequence). Trimming shortened V by 2 bases and J by 1 base, and 2 bases separated the two germline ends. The CDR3 consists of 12 residues. The CDR3 DNA reads as TGTGCCAGCAGCCAAAGTAACTATGGCTACACCTTC. Translation: CASSQSNYGYTF.

In its sample, this clonotype was seen many times. V is TRBV12-3 or TRBV12-4 and J is TRBJ1-1, with D perhaps TRBD1 (6 bases). This CDR3 contains 16 residues. V was shortened by 6 bases and J by 5 bases, with 22 bases between the two germline ends. This CDR3 reads CASRGVGGQMGTEAFF. Here the CDR3 DNA reads TGTGCCAGCAGAGGGGTAGGGGGTCAGATGGGTACTGAAGCTTTCTTT.

The sample holds many counts of this clonotype. The chain combines TRBV6-2 or TRBV6-3 with TRBJ1-5; 7 bases map to TRBD1. The CDR3 length is 15 residues. Germline values: CDR1 MNHEY, CDR2 SVGEGT. The V gene end was trimmed by 2 bases and the J gene end by 3 bases; junction bases not matched to a gene: 4. The CDR3, as DNA: TGTGCCAGCAGTTACGTACAGGGGACCAATCAGCCCCAGCATTTT. This gives the protein CASSYVQGTNQPQHF.

Ten or more counts support this clonotype. This chain connects TRBV28 to TRBJ1-1; possibly TRBD1 for D (6 bases). Germline V gives CDR1 MDHEN, CDR2 SYDVKM. V dropped 6 bases and J dropped 1 base, with 12 bases sitting between them. CDR3 length equals 14 residues. For the CDR3, the DNA is TGTGCCAGCAGATACGGGGGCAGGAACACTGAAGCTTTCTTT. This sequence encodes CASRYGGRNTEAFF.

The count of this clonotype is one. The rearrangement joins TRBV5-4 to TRBJ1-2, with D hard to call. The CDR3 runs 15 residues. Germline CDR1 and CDR2: SGHNT and YYREEE (reference sequence). V gave up 2 bases and J gave up 2 bases, with 13 bases separating them. CDR3 nucleotides: TGTGCCAGCAGCTTACAGAATCGTCCGAACTATGGCTACACCTTC. Translating it yields CASSLQNRPNYGYTF.

This clonotype was seen repeatedly, ten times or more. The CDR3 is CASSAQGLNTGELFF. In DNA form, the CDR3 reads TGCGCCAGCAGCGCACAGGGACTAAACACCGGGGAGCTGTTTTTT. The chain combines TRBV5-1 with TRBJ2-2; tentatively, D is TRBD2 (7 bases). V was pared by 4 bases and J by 2 bases, with 12 bases between. The CDR3 is 15 amino acids. CDR1 SGHRS and CDR2 YFSETQ come from the germline V gene.

Many counts were recorded for this clonotype. The chain is built from TRBV6-2 or TRBV6-3 and TRBJ2-3; 15 bases align to TRBD2. V was pared by 8 bases and J by 3 bases, with 3 bases of the junction left unmatched. The CDR3 has 15 residues. Germline CDR1 is MNHEY and CDR2 is SVGEGT. The CDR3 DNA sequence: TGTGCCAGCTTGGGACTAGCGGGGGGAACAGATACGCAGTATTTT. Protein: CASLGLAGGTDTQYF.

Remarks on this clonotype: A read error may explain this, as a much larger clone is one base away. As the CDR3 is not closed by the conserved phenylalanine or tryptophan, this likely results from a read error. The CDR3 region is CASSLDRTGIYEQYY. The CDR3 nucleotides read TGTGCCAGCAGCTTAGACAGGACTGGGATTTACGAGCAGTACTAC. The rearrangement joins TRBV7-9 to TRBJ2-7; D may correspond to TRBD1 or TRBD2 (5 bases each). The CDR3 has 15 residues. CDR1 and CDR2 from the germline V gene are SEHNR and FQNEAQ (reference sequence). The V end was cut by 1 base, the J end by 4 bases, with 14 bases between.

Ten or more counts support this clonotype. This chain links TRBV2 with TRBJ1-1; D possibly corresponds to TRBD1 (6 bases). V lost 8 bases, J lost 11 bases, and 18 bases lay in between. This CDR3 is 12 amino acids long. CDR1 SNHLY and CDR2 FYNNEI come from the germline V gene. The chain's CDR3 is CASEKGGEEAFF. DNA for the CDR3: TGTGCCAGCGAAAAAGGGGGTGAGGAGGCTTTCTTT.

This clonotype was counted ten times or more. The rearrangement joins TRBV6-1 to TRBJ1-5, with D unclear. The CDR3 is 15 amino acids. The V end lost 2 bases, the J end lost 1 base, and 9 bases lay between the germline ends. The germline CDR1 and CDR2 sequences are MNHNS and SASEGT. CDR3 protein: CASSESHISNQPQHF. The CDR3 nucleotides read TGTGCCAGCAGTGAATCCCATATAAGCAATCAGCCCCAGCATTTT.

The table lists this clonotype with many counts. The gene calls are TRBV6-5 and TRBJ2-7; 7 bases agree with TRBD1. The germline V gene has CDR1 MNHEY and CDR2 SVGAGI. J was trimmed by 0 bases and V by 2 bases; bases with no gene match: 7. CDR3 length equals 16 residues. The CDR3 loop reads CASSYHGRGSSYEQYF. DNA of the CDR3: TGTGCCAGCAGTTACCATGGCAGGGGGAGCTCCTACGAGCAGTACTTC.

This sequence joins TRBV6-1 and TRBJ2-5; D not resolved. The CDR3 is 16 amino acids. Germline V lookup: CDR1 MNHNS, CDR2 SASEGT. V lost 0 bases and J lost 1, with 12 bases in between. CDR3 residues: CASSEAPSGPQETQYF. CDR3 DNA sequence: TGTGCCAGCAGTGAAGCACCCTCCGGTCCCCAAGAGACCCAGTACTTC.

This clonotype was counted at least ten times. The chain recombines TRBV6-2 or TRBV6-3 with TRBJ1-2, with a weak D call TRBD1 (5 bases). The CDR3 is 15 residues long. CDR1 is MNHEY, CDR2 SVGEGT, per germline. With 5 bases removed from V and 2 bases from J, the gap between germline ends came to 15 bases. The CDR3 sequence is CASSPRTPLNYGYTF. CDR3 DNA sequence: TGTGCCAGCAGTCCCCGGACACCTCTGAACTATGGCTACACCTTC.